The 8 T cell receptor beta chains below all came from one sample that was sequenced in a study of radiotherapy plus CTLA-4 blockade in lung cancer. Assay used: immunoSEQ multiplex PCR; TCRdb lists only in-frame clones, some missing. The sample lists some 80,000 clones; over 70% were seen once. The input for sequencing was peripheral blood, taken from a patient treated with radiotherapy plus ipilimumab. These receptors came from a human donor with non-small cell lung cancer whose response to radiotherapy plus ipilimumab could not be evaluated. Some clones in this sample may be carry-over from other donors' samples.

The CDR3 region has the DNA TGTGCCAGCAGCCTAGGGACAGGATTTAACACTGAAGCTTTCTTT. Protein: CASSLGTGFNTEAFF. The chain uses TRBV7-3 and TRBJ1-1; 8 bases are a match to TRBD1. This CDR3 contains 15 residues. Germline V CDR1 and CDR2: SGHTA, FQGTGA. J lost 2 bases, V lost 5 bases, and 7 bases had no gene match.

This chain connects TRBV9 to TRBJ2-4; 11 bases agree with TRBD1. The CDR3 covers 16 residues. CDR1 and CDR2 from the germline V gene are SGDLS and YYNGEE. V dropped 0 bases and J dropped 15; count of bases not matched to a gene: 14. The CDR3 reads CASSVADHRGQGVLYF. Here the CDR3 DNA reads TGTGCCAGCAGCGTAGCTGATCATCGGGGACAGGGGGTATTGTACTTC.

V and J are TRBV12-5 and TRBJ2-2; 8 bases are a match to TRBD2. The V gene's germline CDR1 is LGHNT and CDR2 FRNRAP. The CDR3 length is 16 residues. The trim removed 0 bases at V and 3 bases at J, leaving 3 bases unmatched. CDR3 sequence: CASGLVGAGDTGELFF. The DNA for the CDR3 is TGTGCTAGTGGTTTGGTAGGAGCGGGGGACACCGGGGAGCTGTTTTTT.

The V call is TRBV28, the J call TRBJ2-7; TRBD2 aligns across 10 bases. The germline V gene encodes CDR1 MDHEN and CDR2 SYDVKM. V lost 5 bases, J lost 3 bases, and 7 bases stayed unmatched. CDR3 length: 15 amino acids. The CDR3 DNA reads as TGTGCCAGCAGTGGGGGACTAGCGCTTAGCTACGAGCAGTACTTC. Translating gives CASSGGLALSYEQYF.

J is TRBJ2-7 and V is TRBV5-1; tentatively, D is TRBD1 (6 bases). V lost 1 base to trimming and J lost 4 bases, with 15 bases between them. The germline gives CDR1 SGHRS, CDR2 YFSETQ. The CDR3 is 15 amino acids. Here the CDR3 reads CASSLSGALPYEQYF. As DNA, the CDR3 is TGCGCCAGCAGCTTGTCAGGGGCCCTACCTTACGAGCAGTACTTC.

This chain uses TRBV6-5 with TRBJ1-2; perhaps TRBD1 as D (5 bases). V shed 2 bases and J shed 10 bases, with 17 bases lying between them. The CDR3 totals 14 residues. CDR1 is MNHEY and CDR2 is SVGAGI in the germline V gene. DNA for the CDR3: TGTGCCAGCAGTTACGCCGGAGGGGCCCGCGACTACACCTTC. Residues: CASSYAGGARDYTF.

The rearrangement links TRBV28 to TRBJ2-7, with 9 bases aligning to TRBD1. V shed 3 bases and J 2 bases; nucleotides not matched to a gene: 5. The length of the CDR3 is 15 residues. CDR1 is MDHEN, CDR2 SYDVKM, per germline. The CDR3 reads CASSLHRGQPYEQYF. The CDR3, as DNA: TGTGCCAGCAGTTTGCACAGGGGGCAACCCTACGAGCAGTACTTC. The variable domain in full, with the rest retrieved from reference TRBV28 and TRBJ2-7, is DVKVTQSSRYLVKRTGEKVFLECVQDMDHENMFWYRQDPGLGLRLIYFSYDVKMKEKGDIPEGYSVSREKKERFSLILESASTNQTSMYLCASSLHRGQPYEQYFGPGTRLTVT.

V and J are TRBV30 and TRBJ1-1, with D perhaps TRBD1 (6 bases). The ends were cut back, 4 bases at V and 4 bases at J, with 13 bases in the middle. CDR1 is GTSNPN and CDR2 is SVGIG in the germline V gene (reference sequence). The CDR3 spans 13 residues. The DNA of the CDR3 is TGTGCCTGGACGCAGGGGTATGGCACTGAAGCTTTCTTT. Its protein product is CAWTQGYGTEAFF.